Sequencing of this TCR beta chain was carried out in a study of control samples from healthy donors and cancer patients. The repertoire was sequenced with immunoSEQ multiplex PCR; TCRdb's copy has only in-frame clones and lacks some. The sample has more than 50,000 clones; approximately 95% are singletons. CDR3 length: 15 amino acids. V trimming: 3 bases; J trimming: 8 bases; junction bases outside the gene matches: 8. CDR1 is LNHDA, CDR2 SQIVND, per germline (reference sequence). The V call is TRBV19, the J call TRBJ2-3, with 10 bases matching TRBD1. This clonotype was obtained from a woman in her late teens or twenties in good health. Sequenced sample: blood. CDR3 bases: TGTGCCAGTAGTATTCAAGAGGGACAGGGGTCTACGCAGTATTTT. This gives the protein CASSIQEGQGSTQYF.